The 20 T cell receptor beta chains listed next were all sequenced from one sample in a study of response to subunit inactivated influenza vaccine. MiXCR, applied by TCRdb to the RT-PCR reads, yields one record per CDR3 protein. The sample has about 700,000 distinct CDR3 sequences, 11% to 15% seen once. Sequences were derived from PBMCs from blood, sampled 14 days before vaccination. The receptors here all came from a man aged 45-60 years who received an inactivated influenza vaccine.

The rearrangement uses TRBV4-3 and TRBJ2-6; D ambiguous. The V end lost 2 bases, the J end lost 3 bases, and 8 bases lay between the germline ends. The CDR3 totals 15 residues. Germline CDR1 reads LGHNA; CDR2 reads YSLEER. CDR3 DNA sequence: TGCGCCAGCAGCCAATCCCTCGGTGGGGCCAACGTCCTGACTTTC. Protein sequence: CASSQSLGGANVLTF.

There are a few counts of this clonotype. The gene calls are TRBV20-1 and TRBJ2-2; D is undetermined. Trimming shortened V by 5 bases and J by 2 bases, and 12 bases separated the two germline ends. Germline CDR1 is DFQATT and CDR2 is SNEGSKA (reference sequence). There are 14 residues in the CDR3. In DNA form, the CDR3 reads TGCAGTGCTCTCCCCAGCGCAAACACCGGGGAGCTGTTTTTT. Amino acid sequence: CSALPSANTGELFF.

This clonotype was counted at least ten times. J is TRBJ2-7 and V is TRBV29-1, with 7 bases that match TRBD1. Trimming removed 3 bases from V and 3 bases from J; junction bases left unmatched: 5. This CDR3 has 13 amino acids. Germline loops: CDR1 SQVTM, CDR2 ANQGSEA. The CDR3 is CSVDIGGNYEQYF. The CDR3 DNA is TGCAGCGTTGATATAGGGGGCAACTACGAGCAGTACTTC.

The rearrangement uses TRBV2 and TRBJ2-1; the match to TRBD2 covers 10 bases. With 6 bases clipped from V and 0 bases from J, the junction kept 11 bases outside the gene matches. The CDR3 consists of 18 residues. The germline gives CDR1 SNHLY, CDR2 FYNNEI. The CDR3: CASRRTSGTLSSYNEQFF. In DNA, the CDR3 is TGTGCCAGCAGGAGGACTAGCGGAACTTTAAGCTCCTACAATGAGCAGTTCTTC. The complete variable domain, with remaining parts taken from reference TRBV2 and TRBJ2-1, reads EPEVTQTPSHQVTQMGQEVILRCVPISNHLYFYWYRQILGQKVEFLVSFYNNEISEKSEIFDDQFSVERPDGSNFTLKIRSTKLEDSAMYFCASRRTSGTLSSYNEQFFGPGTRLTVL.

This rearrangement joins TRBV25-1 to TRBJ2-7; D uncertain. The CDR3 has 11 amino acids. Germline V gene data show CDR1 as MGHDK and CDR2 as SYGVNS. The V gene lost 6 bases and the J gene lost 7 bases, with 10 bases spanning the gap. The CDR3 nucleotides read TGTGCCAGCAGGGACGGCGGAGAGCAGTACTTC. Protein product: CASRDGGEQYF.

The rearrangement joins TRBV11-1 to TRBJ2-1; D remains unclear. This CDR3 region has 14 residues. The V end lost 2 bases, the J end lost 6 bases, and 11 bases lay between the germline ends. Germline CDR1 SGHAT, CDR2 FQDESV (reference sequence). CDR3 amino acids: CASSLRLVTNEQFF. CDR3 bases: TGTGCCAGCAGCTTAAGATTAGTCACCAATGAGCAGTTCTTC.

This sequence joins TRBV7-9 and TRBJ2-7; D may be TRBD1 or TRBD2 (5 bases each). V lost 5 bases and J 7 bases, leaving 18 bases between the germline ends. The V gene's germline CDR1 is SEHNR and CDR2 FQNEAQ (reference sequence). This CDR3 contains 14 residues. CDR3 DNA sequence: TGTGCCAGCAGCCCCCGGGACCCGCTCTCGGAGCAGTACTTC. Residues: CASSPRDPLSEQYF. Variable domain in full (rest from reference TRBV7-9 and TRBJ2-7): DTGVSQNPRHKITKRGQNVTFRCDPISEHNRLYWYRQTLGQGPEFLTYFQNEAQLEKSRLLSDRFSAERPKGSFSTLEIQRTEQGDSAMYLCASSPRDPLSEQYFGPGTRLTVT.

The chain links TRBV5-1 to TRBJ2-7, with TRBD1 matching 10 bases. Per the germline V gene, CDR1 is SGHRS and CDR2 is YFSETQ. J was trimmed by 5 bases and V by 0 bases; bases with no gene match: 5. The CDR3 covers 15 residues. The CDR3, as DNA: TGCGCCAGCAGCTTGGCCGTGGGACAGGGGAACGAGCAGTACTTC. Residues: CASSLAVGQGNEQYF.

The V and J genes are TRBV20-1 and TRBJ1-1, with D unclear. This CDR3 region has 11 residues. Trimming cost V 3 bases and J 4 bases, with 6 bases left between them. CDR1 and CDR2 (germline): DFQATT, SNEGSKA (reference sequence). The CDR3 reads CSASGFTEAFF. CDR3 nucleotide sequence: TGCAGTGCTAGCGGGTTCACTGAAGCTTTCTTT.

The J gene is TRBJ1-6, the V gene TRBV28; D possibly corresponds to TRBD1 (5 bases). Trimming stripped 3 bases from V and 5 bases from J, with 17 bases between. The CDR3 is made up of 17 amino acids. The germline V gene has CDR1 MDHEN and CDR2 SYDVKM. The CDR3, as DNA: TGTGCCAGCAGTTTCATATGGGGCAGGAGGGATAATTCACCCCTCCACTTT. This translates into CASSFIWGRRDNSPLHF.

The table lists this clonotype with a few counts. The chain recombines TRBV11-1 with TRBJ2-1; the D gene is possibly TRBD1 (6 bases). Per germline, CDR1 SGHAT and CDR2 FQDESV (reference sequence). There are 14 residues in the CDR3. V lost 0 bases and J lost 8, with 11 bases in between. CDR3 protein: CASSLATGRDEQFF. The CDR3, as DNA: TGTGCCAGCAGCTTAGCAACAGGGCGCGATGAGCAGTTCTTC.

This clonotype turned up a few times. The chain is built from TRBV11-2 and TRBJ2-3, with 11 bases identical to TRBD2. After removal of 6 bases from V and 4 bases from J, the junction contained 6 bases not matched to a gene. The germline V gene encodes CDR1 SGHAT and CDR2 FQNNGV. This CDR3 spans 15 amino acids. The CDR3 protein is CASRKLAGAPDTQYF. The CDR3 nucleotides are TGTGCCAGCAGGAAACTAGCGGGGGCTCCAGATACGCAGTATTTT.

This clonotype has more than one count but fewer than ten. This sequence joins TRBV20-1 and TRBJ2-3; 9 bases are shared with TRBD1. CDR3 length: 14 residues. The V and J ends lost 4 bases and 3 bases, in that order; junction bases with no gene match: 5. The germline V gene encodes CDR1 DFQATT and CDR2 SNEGSKA (reference sequence). The CDR3 loop reads CSAKQGAVTDTQYF. In DNA, the CDR3 is TGCAGTGCTAAACAGGGGGCGGTGACAGATACGCAGTATTTT.

The V call is TRBV20-1, the J call TRBJ2-1, with 16 bases lining up with TRBD2. CDR1 and CDR2 from the germline V gene are DFQATT and SNEGSKA (reference sequence). Trimming at V came to 0 bases and at J to 10 bases, leaving 3 bases not matched to a gene. The CDR3 is 15 amino acids. The CDR3 region is CSARDGTSGRGEQFF. CDR3 coding DNA: TGCAGTGCTAGAGACGGGACTAGCGGGAGGGGGGAGCAGTTCTTC.

This clonotype was detected ten times or more. This chain uses TRBV27 with TRBJ2-3; no clear D. V was cut by 3 bases and J by 0 bases, with 7 bases left in between. CDR3 length equals 14 residues. Germline CDR1 is MNHEY and CDR2 is SMNVEV (reference sequence). The CDR3 spells CASSFSVSTDTQYF. DNA of the CDR3: TGTGCCAGCAGTTTCTCCGTTAGCACAGATACGCAGTATTTT.

This clonotype was counted a few times. This sequence joins TRBV5-8 and TRBJ2-3; no clear D gene. Trimming took off 3 bases at V and 2 bases at J, with 10 bases between the two ends. This CDR3 is 14 amino acids long. Germline CDR1 is SGHTS and CDR2 is YDEGEE. The CDR3 DNA reads TGTGCCAGCAGCTCCGGCTTGATCACAGATACGCAGTATTTT. It translates to CASSSGLITDTQYF.

This chain uses TRBV28 with TRBJ2-1; 7 bases fit TRBD1. Losses at the gene ends were 8 bases for V and 6 bases for J; bases not matched to a gene: 10. Germline V gene sequence: CDR1 MDHEN, CDR2 SYDVKM. The CDR3 sequence is 14 residues long. The CDR3 is CASHIRDSRNEQFF. The CDR3 DNA follows: TGTGCCAGCCACATTAGGGACAGCCGCAATGAGCAGTTCTTC.

This clonotype was counted only a few times. The gene calls are TRBV6-2 or TRBV6-3 and TRBJ1-6; maybe TRBD1 (5 bases). Germline V CDR1 and CDR2: MNHEY, SVGEGT. There are 15 residues in the CDR3. V was shortened by 3 bases and J by 10 bases, with 16 bases between the two germline ends. CDR3 nucleotides: TGTGCCAGCAGTTATTTTTCGGGCGGGACCTCACCCCTCCACTTT. Its translation: CASSYFSGGTSPLHF.

This chain connects TRBV28 to TRBJ1-1; D may be TRBD1 (5 bases). Germline V lookup: CDR1 MDHEN, CDR2 SYDVKM. This CDR3 comprises 15 residues. V was trimmed by 5 bases and J by 4 bases, leaving 17 bases between them. CDR3 sequence (DNA): TGTGCCAGCAGTCCCCCGGGACTTAGCACCACTGAAGCTTTCTTT. It codes for CASSPPGLSTTEAFF.

This clonotype was found a few times. The V call is TRBV3-1, the J call TRBJ2-1; maybe TRBD2 (6 bases). Trimming took off 1 base at V and 4 bases at J, with 14 bases between the two ends. The V gene's germline CDR1 is LGHDT and CDR2 YNNKEL (reference sequence). This CDR3 is built from 16 residues. This CDR3 reads CASSQGGRGLYNEQFF. CDR3 in DNA: TGTGCCAGCAGCCAAGGAGGGCGGGGCCTTTACAATGAGCAGTTCTTC.